One and the same sample provided the 8 T cell receptor beta chains below, sequenced in a study of blood T cells in healthy people across ages. Together with a sample-barcoded 5' primer, a J-beta primer mix was included in a second PCR lasting about 7 to 11 cycles. TCRdb redid the calling of the 5' RACE reads with MiXCR, one entry per CDR3 protein. The table lists roughly 2 million distinct CDR3 sequences, roughly 50% of them singletons. Sequences were obtained from blood. The source of these receptors is a woman aged 40 to 50 in good health.

The V and J genes are TRBV6-6 and TRBJ2-5, with a possible D match to TRBD1 (6 bases). The end of the DNA is better explained by TRBJ2-7, so the J call may be wrong. The CDR3 covers 17 residues. Germline V lookup: CDR1 MNHNY, CDR2 SVGAGI (reference sequence). For the CDR3, the DNA is TGTGCCAGCAGTTACTCTATCAGGACAGCGAGCTCCTACGAGCAGTACTTC. Its protein is CASSYSIRTASSYEQYF.

This clonotype was counted many times. V is TRBV6-2 or TRBV6-3 and J is TRBJ2-7; the match to TRBD1 covers 8 bases. This CDR3 spans 14 amino acids. J gave up 3 bases and V 4 bases, and 5 bases lay outside the gene matches. CDR1 and CDR2 (germline): MNHEY, SVGEGT. The CDR3 DNA reads TGTGCCAGCAGTTCGGACAGGGTACTCTACGAGCAGTACTTC. It specifies CASSSDRVLYEQYF.

The table lists this clonotype with a count of one. This chain links TRBV29-1 with TRBJ2-3; D remains ambiguous. From germline, CDR1 is SQVTM and CDR2 ANQGSEA. The CDR3 spans 16 residues. The V gene lost 0 bases and the J gene lost 4 bases, with 17 bases spanning the gap. CDR3 protein: CSVEDNDGVLADTQYF. In nucleotides, the CDR3 is TGCAGCGTTGAAGATAACGACGGAGTCTTAGCAGATACGCAGTATTTT.

V and J are TRBV7-2 and TRBJ2-2, with 14 bases that match TRBD2. CDR1 and CDR2 from the germline V gene are SGHTA and FQGNSA. The length of the CDR3 is 17 residues. The J segment lost 7 bases and the V segment lost 5 bases, leaving 9 bases of the junction unmatched. This CDR3 reads CASSQTSGGARYGELFF. The CDR3 nucleotides read TGTGCCAGCAGCCAGACTAGCGGGGGGGCCAGATACGGGGAGCTGTTTTTT.

The gene calls are TRBV27 and TRBJ2-1, with a weak D call TRBD2 (5 bases). V was trimmed by 9 bases and J by 4 bases, leaving 19 bases between them. From germline, CDR1 is MNHEY and CDR2 SMNVEV (reference sequence). This CDR3 is built from 15 residues. CDR3 sequence: CASSPPPGYYNEQFF. The CDR3 bases are TGTGCCAGTTCACCCCCCCCGGGGTATTACAATGAGCAGTTCTTC.

The chain employs TRBV6-2 or TRBV6-3 and TRBJ2-6; 11 bases are shared with TRBD2. Per the germline V gene, CDR1 is MNHEY and CDR2 is SVGEGT. V trimming: 8 bases; J trimming: 0 bases; junction bases outside the gene matches: 9. This CDR3 region has 18 residues. The CDR3 nucleotides are TGTGCCAGCTCTTTCCTGACTAGCGGGACCTCTGGGGCCAACGTCCTGACTTTC. Translated: CASSFLTSGTSGANVLTF.

This clonotype occurred a few times. The gene calls are TRBV7-2 and TRBJ2-7; perhaps TRBD1 as D (6 bases). The V end was cut by 5 bases, the J end by 0 bases, with 11 bases between. The CDR3 runs 14 residues. CDR1 is SGHTA and CDR2 is FQGNSA in the germline V gene. The CDR3 DNA reads as TGTGCCAGCAGCGACCAACAGGGCTCCTACGAGCAGTACTTC. As protein: CASSDQQGSYEQYF.

This clonotype was observed a handful of times. The chain carries TRBV20-1 and TRBJ2-5; D gene ambiguous. The J call may be mistaken, given a closer DNA end match to TRBJ2-7. This CDR3 is 15 amino acids long. Germline V gives CDR1 DFQATT, CDR2 SNEGSKA (reference sequence). CDR3 DNA: TGCAGTGCCCCGAAAGGCGGAAGGCCGACCTACGAGCAGTACTTC. This sequence encodes CSAPKGGRPTYEQYF.